This T cell receptor (beta chain) was recovered during a study of shared clonotypes between healthy human individuals. Produced via immunoSEQ multiplex PCR; TCRdb's table is partial and in-frame only. The data show about 560,000 clones, around 80% seen once. Germline values: CDR1 SGHVS, CDR2 FQNEAQ. Trimming stripped 5 bases from V and 1 base from J, with 12 bases between. The CDR3 runs 14 residues. There are many counts of this clone. The sample consisted of PBMCs. The receptor comes from a woman aged 35 to 49 in good health. Some clones in this sample may be carry-over from other donors' samples. The V and J genes are TRBV7-8 and TRBJ2-7; maybe TRBD2 (5 bases). CDR3 in DNA: TGTGCCAGCAGCAGGACTTCGCATTCCTACGAGCAGTACTTC. It specifies CASSRTSHSYEQYF.